A selection of T cell receptor beta chains follows, all from one sample in a study of T-cell reconstitution after alpha-beta-depleted transplantation in children. TCRdb fed the PCR reads into MiXCR, producing one record per CDR3 protein. Here the sample spans about 460,000 distinct CDR3 sequences, about 10% being singletons. Source: PBMCs, mostly from graft donor cells, taken 180 days after TCRalphabeta/CD19-depleted stem cell transplant. The source of these receptors is a female patient aged 2-10 years who had a stem cell transplant for aplastic anemia, so the T cells may come from the graft donor. Both conserved end residues are part of each CDR3. The order of the fields is clone size, J gene, V gene, D gene, CDR3 DNA, CDR3 protein. D genes are given only for firm matches. Size is omitted from some rows. Given values are once, few, many or a class for expanded clones.

clone_size: NA; j_call: TRBJ1-2; v_call: TRBV4-3; d_call: NA; cdr3_nt: TGCGCCAGCAGCCAAGGGGGCGGGGAACACTACACCTTC; cdr3_aa: CASSQGGGEHYTF
clone_size: few; j_call: TRBJ2-1; v_call: TRBV19; d_call: TRBD2; cdr3_nt: TGTGCCAGTAGTCTGACTAGCGGCCCATACAATGAGCAGTTCTTC; cdr3_aa: CASSLTSGPYNEQFF
clone_size: NA; j_call: TRBJ1-2; v_call: TRBV11-2; d_call: TRBD1; cdr3_nt: TGTGCCAGCAGCTTAGATTTGCGGGACAGGGGGCACCGTAACTATGGCTACACCTTC; cdr3_aa: CASSLDLRDRGHRNYGYTF
clone_size: few; j_call: TRBJ1-1; v_call: TRBV19; d_call: TRBD1; cdr3_nt: TGTGCCAGTAGTATAGTGCTGGGACAGGTCCATTCAGCTTTCTTT; cdr3_aa: CASSIVLGQVHSAFF
clone_size: NA; j_call: TRBJ2-5; v_call: TRBV28; d_call: NA; cdr3_nt: TGTGCCAGCAGCCCCCGGGGTATTGAGACCCAGTACTTC; cdr3_aa: CASSPRGIETQYF
clone_size: few; j_call: TRBJ2-1; v_call: TRBV4-1; d_call: NA; cdr3_nt: TGCGCCAGCAGCCAACCAGTTAGGAATGAGCAGTTCTTC; cdr3_aa: CASSQPVRNEQFF
clone_size: few; j_call: TRBJ1-4; v_call: TRBV18; d_call: NA; cdr3_nt: TGTGCCAGCTCACCAACAGGGACGGAAAAACTGTTTTTT; cdr3_aa: CASSPTGTEKLFF
clone_size: few; j_call: TRBJ2-1; v_call: TRBV4-3; d_call: NA; cdr3_nt: TGCGCCAGCAGCCAAGGACTGTTCAGGGTTAATGAGCAGTTCTTC; cdr3_aa: CASSQGLFRVNEQFF
clone_size: few; j_call: TRBJ2-7; v_call: TRBV29-1; d_call: TRBD2; cdr3_nt: TGCAGCGTACTGGAACGGGAGGCCTACGAGCAGTACTTC; cdr3_aa: CSVLEREAYEQYF
clone_size: NA; j_call: TRBJ1-1; v_call: TRBV12-3/TRBV12-4; d_call: NA; cdr3_nt: TGTGCCAGCAGTTTCAGGGCCACTGAAGCTTTCTTT; cdr3_aa: CASSFRATEAFF
clone_size: many; j_call: TRBJ1-4; v_call: TRBV20-1; d_call: NA; cdr3_nt: TGCAGTGCTACATTCGACGAAAAACTGTTTTTT; cdr3_aa: CSATFDEKLFF
clone_size: many; j_call: TRBJ2-3; v_call: TRBV7-7; d_call: NA; cdr3_nt: TGTGCCAGCAGCTTAGGTGTAGGCCCGAGCACAGATACGCAGTATTTT; cdr3_aa: CASSLGVGPSTDTQYF
clone_size: few; j_call: TRBJ2-1; v_call: TRBV28; d_call: TRBD2; cdr3_nt: TGTGCCAGCAGTTTATGGGCGGGAGGGGGGCGCAATGAGCAGTTCTTC; cdr3_aa: CASSLWAGGGRNEQFF
clone_size: many; j_call: TRBJ2-4; v_call: TRBV20-1; d_call: TRBD2; cdr3_nt: TGCAGTGCTACCCAATCCAGCGGGAAGGGCATTCAGTACTTC; cdr3_aa: CSATQSSGKGIQYF
clone_size: NA; j_call: TRBJ2-5; v_call: TRBV20-1; d_call: NA; cdr3_nt: TGCAGTGCTAGAGTCTCGGGAAGTCAAGAGACCCAGTACTTC; cdr3_aa: CSARVSGSQETQYF
clone_size: few; j_call: TRBJ1-1; v_call: TRBV18; d_call: NA; cdr3_nt: TGTGCCAGCTCACCAAACATGAACACTGAAGCTTTCTTT; cdr3_aa: CASSPNMNTEAFF
clone_size: NA; j_call: TRBJ1-1; v_call: TRBV19; d_call: TRBD1; cdr3_nt: TGTGCCAGTAGTATGCTCCTCGGGACAGGGACTGAAGCTTTCTTT; cdr3_aa: CASSMLLGTGTEAFF
clone_size: few; j_call: TRBJ1-6; v_call: TRBV12-3/TRBV12-4; d_call: NA; cdr3_nt: TGTGCCAGCATTGAAGGGACGTATAATTCACCCCTCCACTTT; cdr3_aa: CASIEGTYNSPLHF
clone_size: NA; j_call: TRBJ2-3; v_call: TRBV5-1; d_call: TRBD2; cdr3_nt: TGCGCCAGCAGCTTGAAGACTAGCGGGAGCACAGATACGCAGTATTTT; cdr3_aa: CASSLKTSGSTDTQYF
clone_size: NA; j_call: TRBJ1-4; v_call: TRBV12-3/TRBV12-4; d_call: NA; cdr3_nt: TGTGCCAGTATGAACAGGCCCAATGAAAAACTGTTTTTT; cdr3_aa: CASMNRPNEKLFF
clone_size: many; j_call: TRBJ2-1; v_call: TRBV5-6; d_call: TRBD1; cdr3_nt: TGTGCCAGCAGCTTGGGACAGGGACCTTACAATGAGCAGTTCTTC; cdr3_aa: CASSLGQGPYNEQFF
clone_size: NA; j_call: TRBJ2-1; v_call: TRBV5-6; d_call: TRBD1; cdr3_nt: TGTGCCAGCAGCTCCCCGGGACAGGGTGGGGATGAGCAGTTCTTC; cdr3_aa: CASSSPGQGGDEQFF
clone_size: few; j_call: TRBJ2-2; v_call: TRBV7-2; d_call: NA; cdr3_nt: TGTGCCAGCAGCAAGGGTGGCAGGGGCCCCGGGGAGCTGTTTTTT; cdr3_aa: CASSKGGRGPGELFF
clone_size: few; j_call: TRBJ2-4; v_call: TRBV29-1; d_call: NA; cdr3_nt: TGCAGCGTTGAATGGGGCAGGGGGGATGCTCGAACCAAAAACATTCAGTACTTC; cdr3_aa: CSVEWGRGDARTKNIQYF
clone_size: many; j_call: TRBJ2-7; v_call: TRBV15; d_call: NA; cdr3_nt: TGTGCCACCAGCAGAGATGTGGGGGAGCAGTACTTC; cdr3_aa: CATSRDVGEQYF
clone_size: few; j_call: TRBJ2-6; v_call: TRBV7-9; d_call: TRBD1; cdr3_nt: TGTGCCAGCAGCCGGTGGACAGGGGAGGTCTCTGGGGCCAACGTCCTGACTTTC; cdr3_aa: CASSRWTGEVSGANVLTF
clone_size: NA; j_call: TRBJ1-5; v_call: TRBV7-9; d_call: NA; cdr3_nt: TGTGCCAGCAGCTCAAACCCTAACCCCCCGACCCAGCATTTT; cdr3_aa: CASSSNPNPPTQHF
clone_size: few; j_call: TRBJ2-7; v_call: TRBV20-1; d_call: TRBD2; cdr3_nt: TGCAGTGCTAGGCCTAGCGGGAGAAATTACGAGCAGTACTTC; cdr3_aa: CSARPSGRNYEQYF
clone_size: few; j_call: TRBJ1-3; v_call: TRBV7-8; d_call: NA; cdr3_nt: TGTGCCAGCAGCTCCACTTCGCGGGGGGCTGGAAACACCATATATTTT; cdr3_aa: CASSSTSRGAGNTIYF
clone_size: few; j_call: TRBJ2-5; v_call: TRBV7-9; d_call: NA; cdr3_nt: TGTGCCAGCAGCTTGATGCAAGAGACCCAGTACTTC; cdr3_aa: CASSLMQETQYF
clone_size: few; j_call: TRBJ2-3; v_call: TRBV20-1; d_call: TRBD2; cdr3_nt: TGCAGTGCTAGACTAGCGGGAGTGGCGGATACGCAGTATTTT; cdr3_aa: CSARLAGVADTQYF
clone_size: many; j_call: TRBJ2-7; v_call: TRBV10-3; d_call: NA; cdr3_nt: TGTGCCATCAGGGAAACCCTTACCTACGAGCAGTACTTC; cdr3_aa: CAIRETLTYEQYF
clone_size: few; j_call: TRBJ1-1; v_call: TRBV27; d_call: TRBD1; cdr3_nt: TGTGCCAGCAGTTTAAGAGGAGGGGGCAGGACTGAAGCTTTCTTT; cdr3_aa: CASSLRGGGRTEAFF
clone_size: NA; j_call: TRBJ1-4; v_call: TRBV28; d_call: NA; cdr3_nt: TGTGCCAGCAAGACAGGACCTAATGAAAAACTGTTTTTT; cdr3_aa: CASKTGPNEKLFF
clone_size: NA; j_call: TRBJ2-5; v_call: TRBV3-1; d_call: TRBD1; cdr3_nt: TGTGCCAGCAGCCAAGTTTTACAGGGGTCGGAGACCCAGTACTTC; cdr3_aa: CASSQVLQGSETQYF
clone_size: few; j_call: TRBJ1-1; v_call: TRBV18; d_call: NA; cdr3_nt: TGTGCCAGCTCACCGTCGGCCGATGGCTTCACTGAAGCTTTCTTT; cdr3_aa: CASSPSADGFTEAFF
clone_size: few; j_call: TRBJ1-2; v_call: TRBV5-1; d_call: TRBD1; cdr3_nt: TGCGCCAGCAGCTGGAGACGGGGGACAGGGATGAAAGCTAACTATGGCTACACCTTC; cdr3_aa: CASSWRRGTGMKANYGYTF